This T cell receptor beta chain was identified during a study of T cell clones after liver transplantation. CD3+CD4+ and CD3+CD8+ cells were FACS-sorted from thawed unstimulated PBMCs. This clone was counted many times. The CDR3 is made up of 14 amino acids. Looked up from germline, CDR1 is SGHTA and CDR2 is FQGNSA. Trimming left V 5 bases short and J 0 bases short, with 11 bases between. The assay was immunoSEQ multiplex PCR, and TCRdb's table has in-frame clones only and misses some. The table lists tens of thousands of clones, about 64% of them singletons. Sequenced here: CD4+ T cells from blood, sampled before liver transplant. The sequence was obtained from a human donor who received a liver transplant. The J gene is TRBJ2-7, the V gene TRBV7-2; no clear D. CDR3 sequence (DNA): TGTGCCAGCAGCGGGCAGTCCAGCTCCTACGAGCAGTACTTC. Its protein product is CASSGQSSSYEQYF.